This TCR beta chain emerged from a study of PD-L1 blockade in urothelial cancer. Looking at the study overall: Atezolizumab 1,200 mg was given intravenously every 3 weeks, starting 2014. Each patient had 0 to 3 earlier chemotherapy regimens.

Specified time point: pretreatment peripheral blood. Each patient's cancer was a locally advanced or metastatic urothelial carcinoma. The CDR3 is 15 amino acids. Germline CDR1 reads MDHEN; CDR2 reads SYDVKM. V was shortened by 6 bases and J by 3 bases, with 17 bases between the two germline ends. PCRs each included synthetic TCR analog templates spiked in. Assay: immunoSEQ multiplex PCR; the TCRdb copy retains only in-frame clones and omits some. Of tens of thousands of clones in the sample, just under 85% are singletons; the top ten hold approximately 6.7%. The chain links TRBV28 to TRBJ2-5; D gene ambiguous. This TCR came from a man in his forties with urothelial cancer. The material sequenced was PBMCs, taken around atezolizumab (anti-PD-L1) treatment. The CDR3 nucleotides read TGTGCCAGCAGCCCCGGGTCAGCGCCTGAAGAGACCCAGTACTTC. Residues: CASSPGSAPEETQYF.